These T cell receptor beta chains were read from a single sample in a study of identical twins. In TCRdb, the 5' RACE reads were re-called with MiXCR into one record per CDR3 protein. Among 550,000 to 700,000 distinct CDR3 sequences listed, 9.6% were seen once. These same data were also listed under a study on yellow fever vaccine responses in identical twins.

The sample was PBMCs. These receptors originate from a woman under 30 in good health. The CDR3 runs from the conserved cysteine through the conserved F or W. A D gene is named only where the DNA matches it firmly. Clone size appears in some rows only: once, few, many, or a class for an expanded clone.

d_gene	v_gene	j_gene	abundance	len	CDR3nt	CDR3aa
-	TRBV29-1	TRBJ1-1	-	13	TGCAGCTTTTACGGGGGGCCCGTCGCTGAAGCTTTCTTT	CSFYGGPVAEAFF
-	TRBV24-1	TRBJ2-5	-	15	TGTGCCACCAGTGATCCGGCGACAGTTCAAGAGGCCCAGTACTTC	CATSDPATVQEAQYF
TRBD2	TRBV12-3/TRBV12-4	TRBJ2-7	few	14	TGTGCCAGCAGACCAGACGGGGGGGCGATCGAGCAGTACTTC	CASRPDGGAIEQYF
TRBD2	TRBV28	TRBJ2-3	-	16	TGTGCCATTGCGCCTAGCGGGGGGGGAATCACAGATACGCAGTATTTT	CAIAPSGGGITDTQYF
-	TRBV7-9	TRBJ2-1	many	20	TGTGCCAGTAGAGGGGGTGCTCAAGAAGATTCTCGCTCCGGGTCAGATGAGCAGTTCTTC	CASRGGAQEDSRSGSDEQFF
-	TRBV12-3/TRBV12-4	TRBJ2-7	few	16	TGTGCCAGCAGTTTGAATAACAGGGGAGGTTCCTACGAGCAGTACTTC	CASSLNNRGGSYEQYF
TRBD2	TRBV20-1	TRBJ2-1	-	17	TGCAGTGCTAGAGGTGGAGCGGGGAGGAGCTCCTACAATGAGCAGTTCTTC	CSARGGAGRSSYNEQFF
-	TRBV5-1	TRBJ1-2	many	15	TGCGCCAGCAGCTTATATACAGGGTCCACTATTGGCTACACCTTC	CASSLYTGSTIGYTF
TRBD1	TRBV7-8	TRBJ2-7	many	15	TGTGCCAGCAGCACCCGGACAGGCGAAATTCAACGGCAGTACTTC	CASSTRTGEIQRQYF
-	TRBV5-1	TRBJ1-1	many	13	TGCGCCAGCAGCTTTTTGGAGAACACTGAAGCTTTCTTT	CASSFLENTEAFF
TRBD2	TRBV28	TRBJ2-7	few	15	TGTGCCAGCAGTCCGGCACTAGCGGGAGGTCTCGAGCAGTACTTC	CASSPALAGGLEQYF
TRBD2	TRBV12-3/TRBV12-4	TRBJ2-2	few	14	TGTGCCAGCAACCCGCGGGGGGACACCGGGGAGCTGTTTTTT	CASNPRGDTGELFF
-	TRBV20-1	TRBJ2-1	-	15	TGCAGTGCTACAGATTCAGAACGGGATTACAATGAGCAGTTCTTC	CSATDSERDYNEQFF
TRBD1	TRBV6-1	TRBJ2-7	many	15	TGTGCCAGCAGCTCGGACAGGGGAGGCTCCTACGAGCAGTACTTC	CASSSDRGGSYEQYF
-	TRBV29-1	TRBJ1-3	-	15	TGCAGCGTTGATCCGGGACAAGACTCTGGAAACACCATATATTTT	CSVDPGQDSGNTIYF
-	TRBV5-1	TRBJ1-1	many	15	TGCGCCAGCAGCTCACAGGCTACAATGAACACTGAAGCTTTCTTT	CASSSQATMNTEAFF
-	TRBV25-1	TRBJ2-1	-	14	TGTGCCAGCAGTGAAAGGGCTACCTACAATGAGCAGTTCTTC	CASSERATYNEQFF
TRBD2	TRBV4-2	TRBJ2-3	many	16	TGTGCCAGCAGCCAAGAACCTAGCGGGAGCACAGATACGCAGTATTTT	CASSQEPSGSTDTQYF
-	TRBV11-1	TRBJ2-5	-	19	TGTGCCAGCAGCTTAGTAGAAACGGGGGGACAGGCGCCCCAAGAGACCCAGTACTTC	CASSLVETGGQAPQETQYF
-	TRBV12-3/TRBV12-4	TRBJ2-3	many	14	TGTGCCAGCAGTTTTTATCCTAGCACAGATACGCAGTATTTT	CASSFYPSTDTQYF
TRBD2	TRBV6-5	TRBJ2-3	-	15	TGTGCCAGCAGATTTACTAGCGGGGGGGCAAATACGCAGTATTTT	CASRFTSGGANTQYF
-	TRBV7-8	TRBJ1-1	few	17	TGTGCCAGCAGCTTAGTAGGGGGAGGGTCCGGGAACACTGAAGCTTTCTTT	CASSLVGGGSGNTEAFF
-	TRBV7-2	TRBJ2-3	-	17	TGTGCCAGCAGCTTAGCGCGGGGGCAGGGGGCAGGAGATACGCAGTATTTT	CASSLARGQGAGDTQYF
TRBD2	TRBV10-2	TRBJ2-7	many	14	TGCGCCAGCAGGACTAGCGGGAGCGAACTCCAATTAATCTTC	CASRTSGSELQLIF
TRBD1	TRBV27	TRBJ2-7	-	13	TGTGCCAGCAGTTCACAGGGGGCCAACGAGCAGTACTTC	CASSSQGANEQYF
TRBD1	TRBV3-1	TRBJ2-6	-	17	TGTGCCAGCAGCCGCCGACAGGGTCCGGCTGGGGCCAACGTCCTGACTTTC	CASSRRQGPAGANVLTF
TRBD2	TRBV6-4	TRBJ2-1	many	15	TGTGCCAGCAGTGACGGGAGCGGGAGTGGGAATGAGCAGTTCTTC	CASSDGSGSGNEQFF
-	TRBV7-3	TRBJ1-2	few	15	TGTGCCAGCAGCTCCCCGGGACGGGAATTATTTGGCTACACCTTC	CASSSPGRELFGYTF
TRBD2	TRBV5-1	TRBJ2-3	few	14	TGCGCCAGCAGAGCCGGGGGGGCCGAAGATACGCAGTATTTT	CASRAGGAEDTQYF
TRBD1	TRBV20-1	TRBJ2-7	-	14	TGCAGTGCTAGGAAGGGACAGGGCCTCCACGAGCAGTACTTC	CSARKGQGLHEQYF
TRBD1	TRBV12-3/TRBV12-4	TRBJ2-7	-	14	TGTGCCAGCAGGCACAGGGGCTTAGAGTACGAGCAGTACTTC	CASRHRGLEYEQYF
TRBD1	TRBV20-1	TRBJ2-5	few	15	TGCAGTGCTAGAGATTTCAACAGGGGACAAGAGACCCAGTACTTC	CSARDFNRGQETQYF
TRBD1	TRBV20-1	TRBJ2-1	-	12	TGCAGTGCTACAGACAGGGACAATGAGCAGTTCTTC	CSATDRDNEQFF
TRBD2	TRBV20-1	TRBJ2-7	-	15	TGCAGTGCTAGAAAGCTAGCGGGAGAAGTCTACGAGCAGTACTTC	CSARKLAGEVYEQYF
TRBD1	TRBV5-1	TRBJ2-5	-	16	TGCGCCAGCAGCTTGGCGACAGGGTCCTTGAGGGAGACCCAGTACTTC	CASSLATGSLRETQYF
-	TRBV5-1	TRBJ2-7	many	13	TGCGCCAGCAGCTTGGGCTGGACCTACGAGCAGTACTTC	CASSLGWTYEQYF
-	TRBV10-2	TRBJ2-7	-	13	TGCGCCAGCACCCACGAGGTAAACTACGAGCAGTACTTC	CASTHEVNYEQYF